Below are 17 T cell receptor beta chains sequenced from a single sample in a study of regulatory dendritic cells for organ transplantation (dated by TCRdb to 2016 to 2017). The antigens for these receptors are not known. The protocol used for the library was the immunoSEQ multiplex PCR assay. Here the immuneACCESS table is served through TCRdb, limited to in-frame sequences with V and J called. Missing clones are a known gap in these copies; in checked studies unresolved V genes cover under half, and the rest lacks a known reason. The sample table records around 19,000 clones; around 80% of these occur just once. The ten largest clones represent 2.5% to 4% of the sample. Sorted T cell subsets were CFSE-labeled and co-cultured for approximately 5 days with allogeneic regulatory or mature dendritic cells at a 1:10 DC:T ratio. Material for sequencing was memory CD4+ T cells from blood cultured with regulatory dendritic cells. The cell subset or site label on this specimen signifies: CD45RO+ memory T cells. All receptors derive from a human donor in good health.

The gene calls are TRBV28 and TRBJ1-3; D not resolved. Germline values: CDR1 MDHEN, CDR2 SYDVKM. Trimming took off 7 bases at V and 4 bases at J, with 11 bases between the two ends. This CDR3 is built from 13 residues. CDR3 sequence: CASKVAGGNTIYF. CDR3 DNA sequence: TGTGCCAGCAAAGTAGCGGGGGGAAACACCATATATTTT.

This clone was counted a few times. The gene calls are TRBV6-5 and TRBJ1-1, with 9 positions matching TRBD1. Germline lookup yields CDR1 MNHEY and CDR2 SVGAGI. V lost 5 bases and J lost 8; bases outside the gene matches: 12. This CDR3 region has 15 residues. CDR3 loop: CASSTPQGAREEAFF. Written as DNA, the CDR3 is TGTGCCAGCAGTACGCCACAGGGGGCGAGAGAGGAAGCTTTCTTT.

This clone has a handful of counts. The chain is built from TRBV5-4 and TRBJ1-3; tentatively, D is TRBD1 (5 bases). The CDR3 extends over 13 amino acids. Deletions cut 4 bases from V and 5 bases from J, with 10 bases between. Germline values: CDR1 SGHNT, CDR2 YYREEE (reference sequence). In DNA form, the CDR3 reads TGTGCCAGCAGCACGGGACGCAGAAACACCATATATTTT. Translation: CASSTGRRNTIYF.

CDR3: CASRTVGVSPLHF. Here the CDR3 DNA reads TGTGCCAGCAGAACCGTAGGGGTGTCACCCCTCCACTTT. This sequence joins TRBV6-6 and TRBJ1-6, with D possibly matching TRBD1 (5 bases). The germline gives CDR1 MNHNY, CDR2 SVGAGI (reference sequence). Trimming pared 6 bases from V and 10 bases from J, leaving 13 bases between. CDR3 length: 13 residues.

J is TRBJ1-2 and V is TRBV19; the D gene is possibly TRBD1 (5 bases). Deletions cut 8 bases from V and 0 bases from J, with 19 bases between. Germline V CDR1 and CDR2: LNHDA, SQIVND (reference sequence). The CDR3 has 16 residues. DNA for the CDR3: TGTGCCAGTCGAGACCCTTCAAGAGGGGCTAACTATGGCTACACCTTC. It codes for CASRDPSRGANYGYTF.

This clone was seen a few times. The chain couples TRBV6-1 to TRBJ2-7, with 7 bases fitting TRBD1. The CDR3 sequence is 18 residues long. CDR1 and CDR2 (germline): MNHNS, SASEGT. Unmatched junction bases numbered 15, after V lost 2 bases and J lost 2 bases. The CDR3 region has the DNA TGTGCCAGCAGTGAAACGTTGATAGGGACAGACGGGGCCTACGAGCAGTACTTC. This sequence encodes CASSETLIGTDGAYEQYF.

This sequence joins TRBV18 and TRBJ2-2; 8 bases align to TRBD1. This CDR3 region has 17 residues. Germline V gene sequence: CDR1 KGHSH, CDR2 LQKENI. Unmatched junction bases numbered 12, after V lost 6 bases and J lost 3 bases. CDR3 nucleotide sequence: TGTGCCAGCTCGTCATACTTCGACAGGGGAGACACCGGGGAGCTGTTTTTT. Its translation is CASSSYFDRGDTGELFF.

This clone was seen once. The V gene is TRBV7-2, the J gene TRBJ2-7; D is perhaps TRBD2 (5 bases). The CDR3 contains 13 residues. V was shortened by 2 bases and J by 7 bases, with 12 bases between the two germline ends. Germline V gene lookup returns CDR1 SGHTA and CDR2 FQGNSA. The CDR3 DNA follows: TGTGCCAGCAGCTTACCGAGGGTGGGTGAGCAGTACTTC. The encoded protein is CASSLPRVGEQYF.

The chain links TRBV7-9 to TRBJ1-4, with D unclear. Germline V gene data show CDR1 as SEHNR and CDR2 as FQNEAQ (reference sequence). With 5 bases removed from V and 11 bases from J, the gap between germline ends came to 12 bases. CDR3 length: 12 amino acids. This CDR3 reads CASSGVGVKLFF. The CDR3, as DNA: TGTGCCAGCAGCGGGGTCGGAGTGAAACTGTTTTTT.

This chain connects TRBV7-3 to TRBJ2-2; tentative D call: TRBD1 (6 bases). V lost 5 bases, J lost 6 bases, and 16 bases lay in between. CDR1 is SGHTA, CDR2 FQGTGA, per germline. CDR3 length equals 15 residues. DNA of the CDR3: TGTGCCAGCAGCCCCTTTTTCGCAGGGGCCGGGGAGCTGTTTTTT. It specifies CASSPFFAGAGELFF.

The chain uses TRBV5-4 and TRBJ2-3; 7 bases match TRBD2. Germline lookup yields CDR1 SGHNT and CDR2 YYREEE (reference sequence). The V and J ends lost 0 bases and 6 bases, in that order; junction bases with no gene match: 7. This CDR3 spans 15 amino acids. The CDR3 sequence: CASSLAGGSRDTQYF. CDR3 DNA sequence: TGTGCCAGCAGCTTGGCTGGCGGGAGTAGGGATACGCAGTATTTT.

The gene calls are TRBV27 and TRBJ2-5, with a possible D match to TRBD2 (5 bases). The CDR3 covers 13 residues. CDR1 is MNHEY and CDR2 is SMNVEV in the germline V gene (reference sequence). Trimming cost V 6 bases and J 5 bases, with 13 bases left between them. In nucleotides, the CDR3 is TGTGCCAGCAGCCGGTCCCGAGGGGAGACCCAGTACTTC. It codes for CASSRSRGETQYF.

The rearrangement uses TRBV13 and TRBJ2-1, with a possible D match to TRBD2 (5 bases). The length of the CDR3 is 14 residues. V was pared by 5 bases and J by 8 bases, with 16 bases between. Germline CDR1 reads PRHDT; CDR2 reads FYEKMQ (reference sequence). As DNA, the CDR3 is TGTGCCAGCAGCGAGCCCCAGAGCGGTGATGAGCAGTTCTTC. Its protein is CASSEPQSGDEQFF. Full variable domain (rest looked up from reference TRBV13 and TRBJ2-1): AAGVIQSPRHLIKEKRETATLKCYPIPRHDTVYWYQQGPGQDPQFLISFYEKMQSDKGSIPDRFSAQQFSDYHSELNMSSLELGDSALYFCASSEPQSGDEQFFGPGTRLTVL.

This clone appeared a single time. The chain couples TRBV2 to TRBJ2-5; D unresolved. Trimming stripped 6 bases from V and 1 base from J, with 3 bases between. Looked up from germline, CDR1 is SNHLY and CDR2 is FYNNEI. The CDR3 is 11 residues long. Here the CDR3 reads CASRSQETQYF. CDR3 DNA sequence: TGTGCCAGCAGAAGCCAAGAGACCCAGTACTTC.

The chain links TRBV19 to TRBJ1-4; a possible D gene is TRBD1 (6 bases). Looked up from germline, CDR1 is LNHDA and CDR2 is SQIVND (reference sequence). The CDR3 totals 15 residues. V was clipped by 3 bases and J by 4 bases, with 12 bases between them. CDR3 loop: CASSIARGYNEKLFF. In DNA, the CDR3 is TGTGCCAGTAGTATCGCCAGGGGTTATAATGAAAAACTGTTTTTT.

V and J are TRBV2 and TRBJ1-5; tentative D call: TRBD1 (6 bases). The V gene's germline CDR1 is SNHLY and CDR2 FYNNEI. The ends were cut back, 7 bases at V and 2 bases at J, with 12 bases in the middle. The CDR3 consists of 14 residues. The CDR3: CASNLGGGNQPQHF. The CDR3 DNA is TGTGCCAGCAATTTGGGGGGCGGCAATCAGCCCCAGCATTTT.

The chain couples TRBV5-1 to TRBJ2-2; 7 nucleotides line up with TRBD1. Germline values: CDR1 SGHRS, CDR2 YFSETQ. V shed 0 bases, J shed 6 bases, and the junction held 5 bases outside the gene matches. CDR3 length: 15 residues. CDR3 protein: CASSLVAGGAGELFF. In DNA form, the CDR3 reads TGCGCCAGCAGCTTGGTGGCAGGGGGAGCCGGGGAGCTGTTTTTT.